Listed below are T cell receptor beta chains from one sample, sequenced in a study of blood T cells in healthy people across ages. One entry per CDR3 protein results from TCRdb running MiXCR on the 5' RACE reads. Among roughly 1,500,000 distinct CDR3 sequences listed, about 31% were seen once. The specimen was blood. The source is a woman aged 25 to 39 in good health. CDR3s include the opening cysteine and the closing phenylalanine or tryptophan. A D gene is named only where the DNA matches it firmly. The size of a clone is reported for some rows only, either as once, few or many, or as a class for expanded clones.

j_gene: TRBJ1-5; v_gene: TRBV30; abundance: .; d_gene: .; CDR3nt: TGTGCCTGGAGTGTCGAATTAAATCAGCCCCAGCATTTT; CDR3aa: CAWSVELNQPQHF
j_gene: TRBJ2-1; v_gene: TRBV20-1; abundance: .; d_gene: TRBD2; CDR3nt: TGCAGTGCTAGAGGCCCTAGCGGCAATGAGCAGTTCTTC; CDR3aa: CSARGPSGNEQFF
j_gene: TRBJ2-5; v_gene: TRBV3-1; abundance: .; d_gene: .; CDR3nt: TGTGCCAGCAGCCAATGGGGCCGGGGTAGCGGTAAGACCCAGTACTTC; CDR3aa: CASSQWGRGSGKTQYF
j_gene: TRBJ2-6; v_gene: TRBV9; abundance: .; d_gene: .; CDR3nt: TGTGCCAGCAGCTTACAACGGGGGCTTTTCTCTGGGGCCAACGTCCTGACTTTC; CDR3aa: CASSLQRGLFSGANVLTF
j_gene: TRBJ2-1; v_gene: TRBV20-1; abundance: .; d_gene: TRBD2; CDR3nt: TGCAGTGCGTACACTAGCGGGGACTACAATGAGCAGTTCTTC; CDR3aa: CSAYTSGDYNEQFF
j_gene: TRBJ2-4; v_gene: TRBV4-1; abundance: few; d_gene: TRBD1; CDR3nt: TGCGCCAGCAGCCAAGATTCTTCCGGGACAGGGTACATTCAGTACTTC; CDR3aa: CASSQDSSGTGYIQYF
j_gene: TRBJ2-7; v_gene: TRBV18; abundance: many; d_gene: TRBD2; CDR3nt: TGTGCCAGCAGTCCACTAGCGGGGAGCTCCTACGAGCAGTACTTC; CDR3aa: CASSPLAGSSYEQYF
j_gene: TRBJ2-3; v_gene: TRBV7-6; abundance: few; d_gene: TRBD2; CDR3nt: TGTGCCAGCAGCCTCCCAGCGGGGGACACAGATACGCAGTATTTT; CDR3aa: CASSLPAGDTDTQYF
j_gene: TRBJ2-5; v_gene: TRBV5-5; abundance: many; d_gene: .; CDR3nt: TGTGCCAGCACCCCGTCTGGAGAGACCCAGTACTTC; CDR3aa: CASTPSGETQYF
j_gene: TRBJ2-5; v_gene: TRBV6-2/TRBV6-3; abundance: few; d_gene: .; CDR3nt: TGTGCCAGCAGTTACTCGGGTTCTGCGGAGACCCAGTACTTC; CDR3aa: CASSYSGSAETQYF
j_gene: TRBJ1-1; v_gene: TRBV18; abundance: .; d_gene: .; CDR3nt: TGTGCCAGCTCACAGGCTGTAAGCCCGAACACTGAAGCTTTCTTT; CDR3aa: CASSQAVSPNTEAFF
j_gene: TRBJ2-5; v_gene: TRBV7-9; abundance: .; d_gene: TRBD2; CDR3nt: TGTGCCAGCAGCTCAGGACTAGCGGGAGGGCCGGGCGAGGAGACCCAGTACTTC; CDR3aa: CASSSGLAGGPGEETQYF
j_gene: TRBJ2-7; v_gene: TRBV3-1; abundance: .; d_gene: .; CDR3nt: TGTGCCAGCAGCCAAGATGGGCAGGGAAAGCAGTACTTC; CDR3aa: CASSQDGQGKQYF
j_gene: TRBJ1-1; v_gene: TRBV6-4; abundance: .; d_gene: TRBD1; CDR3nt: TGTGCCAGCACAGGGGGCTCTGAAGCTTTCTTT; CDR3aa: CASTGGSEAFF
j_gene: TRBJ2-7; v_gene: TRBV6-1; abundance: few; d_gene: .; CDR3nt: TGTGCCAGCAAAAAAGAGGGGGGATCCTACGAGCAGTACTTC; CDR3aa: CASKKEGGSYEQYF
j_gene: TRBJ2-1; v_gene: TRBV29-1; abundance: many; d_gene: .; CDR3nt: TGCAGCGTTGAAATTCGGAGGGGGGTGAATGAGCAGTTCTTC; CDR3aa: CSVEIRRGVNEQFF
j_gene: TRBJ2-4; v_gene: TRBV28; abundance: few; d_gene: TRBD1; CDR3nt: TGTGCCAGCAGTCTAACAGGGACAGGTCCCATTCAGTACTTC; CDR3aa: CASSLTGTGPIQYF
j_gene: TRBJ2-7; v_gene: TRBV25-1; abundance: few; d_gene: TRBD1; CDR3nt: TGTGCCAGCAGTGCCCGATGGGACAGTTGCTACGAGCAGTACTTC; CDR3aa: CASSARWDSCYEQYF
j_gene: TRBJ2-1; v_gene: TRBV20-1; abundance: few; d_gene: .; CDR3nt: TGCAGTGCTAGAGAGGTTGGCAGCTCCTACAATGAGCAGTTCTTC; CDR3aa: CSAREVGSSYNEQFF
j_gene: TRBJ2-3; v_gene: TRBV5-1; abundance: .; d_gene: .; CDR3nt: TGCGCCAGCAGAGGACTCATAGCCCCGACAGATACGCAGTATTTT; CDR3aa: CASRGLIAPTDTQYF
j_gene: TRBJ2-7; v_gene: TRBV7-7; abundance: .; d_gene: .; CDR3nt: TGTGCCAGCAGCTTAGCGTCCTGGACAAGATCCTACGAGCAGTACTTC; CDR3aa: CASSLASWTRSYEQYF
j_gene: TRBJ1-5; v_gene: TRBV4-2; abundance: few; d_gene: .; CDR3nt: TGTGCCAGCAGCCAAGATAGTAGGACCCAGGGGCCCCAGCATTTT; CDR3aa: CASSQDSRTQGPQHF
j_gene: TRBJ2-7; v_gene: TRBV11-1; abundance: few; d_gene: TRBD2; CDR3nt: TGTGCCAGCAGCTTAGGAGGGCTAGCGGACGGAAATAAGAACCGGAACTCCTACGAGCAGTACTTC; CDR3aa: CASSLGGLADGNKNRNSYEQYF
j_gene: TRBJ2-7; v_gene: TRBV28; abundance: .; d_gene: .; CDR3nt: TGTGCCAGCAGCCCAAAGGAGCGGTCCTACGAGCAGTACTTC; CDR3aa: CASSPKERSYEQYF
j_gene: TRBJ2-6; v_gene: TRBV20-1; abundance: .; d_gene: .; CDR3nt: TGCAGTGCTAACTTAGGGTTTCTCTCTGGGGCCAACGTCCTGACTTTC; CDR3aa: CSANLGFLSGANVLTF
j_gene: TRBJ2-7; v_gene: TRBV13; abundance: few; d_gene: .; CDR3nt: TGTGCCAGCAGCTTAAGGACAGAGTACGAGCAGTACTTC; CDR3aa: CASSLRTEYEQYF
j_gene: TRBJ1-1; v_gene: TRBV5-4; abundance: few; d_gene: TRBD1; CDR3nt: TGTGCCAGCAGACGGATCACAGGGGGAGGCACTGAAGCTTTCTTT; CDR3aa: CASRRITGGGTEAFF
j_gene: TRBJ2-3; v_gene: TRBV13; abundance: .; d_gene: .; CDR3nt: TGTGCCTGCAGCCGACCCATCCTTACAGATACGCAGTATTTT; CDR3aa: CACSRPILTDTQYF
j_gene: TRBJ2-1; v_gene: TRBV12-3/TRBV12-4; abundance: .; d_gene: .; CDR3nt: TGTGCCAGCAGTCCAATCTTAAATGAGCAGTTCTTC; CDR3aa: CASSPILNEQFF
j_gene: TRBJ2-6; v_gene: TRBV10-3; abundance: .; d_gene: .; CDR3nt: TGTGCCATCAGAGACCCGAGGGGGGCCAACGTCCTGACTTTC; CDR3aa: CAIRDPRGANVLTF
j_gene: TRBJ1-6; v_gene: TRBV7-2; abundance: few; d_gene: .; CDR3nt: TGTGCCAGCAGCCAAGGGACGTTGAATTCACCCCTCCACTTT; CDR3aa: CASSQGTLNSPLHF
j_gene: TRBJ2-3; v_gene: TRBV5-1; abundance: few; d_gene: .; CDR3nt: TGCGCCAGCAGCTTGCTCCCGGGTGAGGGCGACGATACGCAGTATTTT; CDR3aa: CASSLLPGEGDDTQYF
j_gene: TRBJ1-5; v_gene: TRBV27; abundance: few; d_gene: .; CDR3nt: TGTGCCAGCAGTCCCGGGACATCGAAGTATCAGCCCCAGCATTTT; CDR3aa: CASSPGTSKYQPQHF
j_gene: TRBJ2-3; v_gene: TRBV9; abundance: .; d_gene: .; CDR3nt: TGTGCCAGCAGCGTAGTGGGCCTCCGTTCCCCGGGGGATACGCAGTATTTT; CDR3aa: CASSVVGLRSPGDTQYF
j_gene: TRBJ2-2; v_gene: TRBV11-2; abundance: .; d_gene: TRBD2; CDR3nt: TGTGTCAGCAGCTTGGTCCAGCGGGAGGCGGTCACCGGGGAGCTGTTTTTT; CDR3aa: CVSSLVQREAVTGELFF
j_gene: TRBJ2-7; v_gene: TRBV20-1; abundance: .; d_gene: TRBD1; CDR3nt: TGCAGTGCTAGTTTCAGGGGGCGAGGGTACGAGCAGTACTTC; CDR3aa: CSASFRGRGYEQYF
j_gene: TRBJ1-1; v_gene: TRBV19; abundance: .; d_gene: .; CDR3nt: TGTGCCAGTAGTATACTTTATCGGGGGTCGGGCACTGAAGCTTTCTTT; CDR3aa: CASSILYRGSGTEAFF
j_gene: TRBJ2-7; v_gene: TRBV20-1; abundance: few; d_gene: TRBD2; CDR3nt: TGCAGTGTCCGAATAGGGGCGGGAGAATTAACCCAGTACTTC; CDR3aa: CSVRIGAGELTQYF
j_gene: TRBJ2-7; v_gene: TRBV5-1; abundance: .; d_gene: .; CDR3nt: TGCGCCAGCCGGGCAGGGGACTCCTCCTCCGAGCAGTACTTC; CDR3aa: CASRAGDSSSEQYF
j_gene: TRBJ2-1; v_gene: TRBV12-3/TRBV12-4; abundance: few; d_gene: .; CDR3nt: TGTGCCAGCAGTTTAGCCGTGAGGCTATGGGATGAGCAGTTCTTC; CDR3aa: CASSLAVRLWDEQFF
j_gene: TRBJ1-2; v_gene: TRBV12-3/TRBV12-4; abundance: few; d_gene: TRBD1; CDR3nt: TGTGCCAGCAGGCCCCCCGGGACAGCATATGGCTACACCTTC; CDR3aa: CASRPPGTAYGYTF
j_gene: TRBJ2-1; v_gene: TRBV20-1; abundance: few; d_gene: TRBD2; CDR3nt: TGCAGTGCTAGCGACGGACTAGCGGGAGCATACAATGAGCAGTTCTTC; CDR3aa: CSASDGLAGAYNEQFF
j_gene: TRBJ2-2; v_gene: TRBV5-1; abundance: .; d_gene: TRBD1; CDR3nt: TGCGCCAGCGTACAGGGGGCTGGGTTCGCGAACACCGGGGAGCTGTTTTTT; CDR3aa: CASVQGAGFANTGELFF
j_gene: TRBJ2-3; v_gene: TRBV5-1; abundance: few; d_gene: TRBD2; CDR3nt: TGCGCCAGCAGCTTGGATGGTAGCGGGAGGTACTATACGCAGTATTTT; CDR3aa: CASSLDGSGRYYTQYF
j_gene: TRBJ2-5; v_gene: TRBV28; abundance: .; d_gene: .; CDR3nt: TGTGCCAGCAGTCCTCTACAGGTCCAAGAGACCCAGTACTTC; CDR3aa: CASSPLQVQETQYF
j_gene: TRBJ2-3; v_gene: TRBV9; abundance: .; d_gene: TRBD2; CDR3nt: TGTGCCAGCAGCGTAGATGGTAGCGGGGTGAATACGCAGTATTTT; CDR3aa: CASSVDGSGVNTQYF
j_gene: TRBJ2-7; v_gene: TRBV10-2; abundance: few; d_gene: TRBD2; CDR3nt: TGCGCCAGCAGTGAGGCGGGAGGTCTGGGAGAGCAGTACTTC; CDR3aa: CASSEAGGLGEQYF
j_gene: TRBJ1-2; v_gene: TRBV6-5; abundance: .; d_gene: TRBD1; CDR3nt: TGTGCCAGCATTACCAAAGGACAGGGGGATGGCTACACCTTC; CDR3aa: CASITKGQGDGYTF
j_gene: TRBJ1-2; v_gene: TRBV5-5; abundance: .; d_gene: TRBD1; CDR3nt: TGTGCCAGCAGCCTCGGGACAGGGGACCTCTATGGCTACACCTTC; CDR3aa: CASSLGTGDLYGYTF